This TCR beta chain originates from a study of regulatory T cells in long-lasting Graves disease. General observations from the study: The study found lower TCR diversity in persistent Graves' patients than in newly diagnosed ones.

This clonotype was seen at least ten times. Its antigen is not identified. This CDR3 region has 19 residues. V dropped 1 base and J dropped 5 bases, with 26 bases sitting between them. Germline V gene data show CDR1 as LGHNT and CDR2 as FRNRAP. Building the TCR beta libraries relied on iRepertoire HTBI primers, and CDR3 regions underwent Arm-PCR. TCRdb reanalysed the multiplex PCR reads using MiXCR and keeps one entry per CDR3 protein. The repertoire consists of hundreds of thousands of distinct CDR3 sequences, with 20% to 25% occurring once and the leading ten covering over 7.5%. As for time point: persistent/refractory GD, antithyroid drugs over 5 years with positive TRAb. TCR sequences were obtained from RNA taken from PBMCs.

This material consisted of peripheral blood mononuclear cells (PBMCs), taken when the disease was refractory, from a patient treated with antithyroid drugs. The receptor comes from a female donor with Graves disease. J is TRBJ1-2 and V is TRBV12-5; a possible D gene is TRBD1 (6 bases). The CDR3 DNA is TGTGCTAGTGGTTTGGGTTCGGGCCCGGCTTTGCGGGGGCTTTATGGCTACACCTTC. The encoded protein is CASGLGSGPALRGLYGYTF.